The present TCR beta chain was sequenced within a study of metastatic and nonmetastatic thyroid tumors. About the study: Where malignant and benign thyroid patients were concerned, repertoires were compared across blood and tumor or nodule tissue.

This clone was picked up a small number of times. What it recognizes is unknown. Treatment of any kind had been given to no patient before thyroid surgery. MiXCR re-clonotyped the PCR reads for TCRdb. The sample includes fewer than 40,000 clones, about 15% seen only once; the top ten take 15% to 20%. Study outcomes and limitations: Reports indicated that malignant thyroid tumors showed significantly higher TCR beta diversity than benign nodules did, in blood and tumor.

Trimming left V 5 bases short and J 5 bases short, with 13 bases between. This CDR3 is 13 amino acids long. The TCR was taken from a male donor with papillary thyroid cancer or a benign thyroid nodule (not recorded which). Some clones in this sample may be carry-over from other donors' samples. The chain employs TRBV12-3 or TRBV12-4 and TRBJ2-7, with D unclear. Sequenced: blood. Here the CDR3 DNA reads TGTGCCAGCAGTCCCCGAGCCATCCACGAGCAGTACTTC. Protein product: CASSPRAIHEQYF.